Sequencing of this TCR beta chain was carried out in a study of cytomegalovirus exposure and HLA in healthy donors. Study details: Within the Caucasian-associated ancestry cluster were around 81% of the approximately 400 genotyped donors.

For this clone: Its antigen is unknown.

PCR was performed using 60 Vbeta and 13 Jbeta primers. The table came from immunoSEQ multiplex PCR; TCRdb's copy has only in-frame clones and leaves some out. Here the sample spans 40,000 to 55,000 clones, about two thirds being singletons. Nominally healthy donors provided the samples, though records likely missed some immune exposures. Overall study findings and caveats: Beyond CMV serostatus, there was no information to go on about immune exposure. In an earlier analysis, productive rearrangement rates for most beta V segments clustered near 87% or 30%.

The TCR sequence derives from a man in his fifties or sixties in good health and CMV-seropositive. What was sequenced was PBMCs.

CDR3 region: CASSTSSDRAREQYF. As DNA, the CDR3 is TGTGCCAGCAGCACTAGTTCGGACAGGGCTCGGGAGCAGTACTTC. The V gene is TRBV7-9, the J gene TRBJ2-7; 8 positions agree with TRBD1. Germline CDR1 and CDR2: SEHNR and FQNEAQ (reference sequence). The V segment lost 5 bases and the J segment 7 bases; nucleotides outside the gene matches: 13. The CDR3 covers 15 residues. Based on the CDR3 plus reference TRBV7-9 and TRBJ2-7, the full variable domain is DTGVSQNPRHKITKRGQNVTFRCDPISEHNRLYWYRQTLGQGPEFLTYFQNEAQLEKSRLLSDRFSAERPKGSFSTLEIQRTEQGDSAMYLCASSTSSDRAREQYFGPGTRLTVT.